This is a list of T cell receptor beta chains from one sample in a study of PD-L1 blockade in urothelial cancer. TCRdb keeps only in-frame clones here, not all; method: immunoSEQ multiplex PCR. Counted here are roughly 56,000 clones, approximately 80% occurring once; the ten biggest clones make up approximately 4%. Sequencing was performed on PBMCs, taken around atezolizumab (anti-PD-L1) treatment. The receptors derive from a man between 70 and 80 years old with urothelial cancer. CDR3s include the opening cysteine and the closing phenylalanine or tryptophan. A D gene is named only where the DNA matches it firmly. Some rows mark clone size as missing; the rest say once, few, many or name a class of expanded clone.

d_call: -
clone_size: -
v_call: TRBV2
j_call: TRBJ2-1
cdr3_nt: TGTGCCAGCAGCCGGGTCCTTGGATCCTACAATGAGCAGTTCTTC
cdr3_aa: CASSRVLGSYNEQFF

d_call: TRBD1
clone_size: -
v_call: TRBV29-1
j_call: TRBJ1-1
cdr3_nt: TGCAGCGTCAGAGTAGAAGACAGGGTCGGCACTGAAGCTTTCTTT
cdr3_aa: CSVRVEDRVGTEAFF

d_call: TRBD1
clone_size: -
v_call: TRBV19
j_call: TRBJ1-2
cdr3_nt: TGTGCCAGTGGTAAGGACAGGGCAAGTGTCGGCTACACCTTC
cdr3_aa: CASGKDRASVGYTF

d_call: TRBD2
clone_size: -
v_call: TRBV18
j_call: TRBJ2-1
cdr3_nt: TGTGCCAGCTCACCCCGGGGGGACCATGAGCAGTTCTTC
cdr3_aa: CASSPRGDHEQFF

d_call: -
clone_size: -
v_call: TRBV2
j_call: TRBJ2-6
cdr3_nt: TGTGCCAGCACTTTCGACGGGAGCTCTGGGGCCAACGTCCTGACTTTC
cdr3_aa: CASTFDGSSGANVLTF

d_call: TRBD2
clone_size: -
v_call: TRBV6-6
j_call: TRBJ2-1
cdr3_nt: TGTGCCAGCAGTTACGGAGGTGCGAGCGGGGACAATGAGCAGTTCTTC
cdr3_aa: CASSYGGASGDNEQFF

d_call: TRBD1
clone_size: -
v_call: TRBV28
j_call: TRBJ1-1
cdr3_nt: TGTGCCAGCAGAAGGGACAGGGTTAACACTGAAGCTTTCTTT
cdr3_aa: CASRRDRVNTEAFF

d_call: -
clone_size: -
v_call: TRBV11-2
j_call: TRBJ1-1
cdr3_nt: TGTGCCAGCAGCTCCCTCCGGTACAGGGTCCCAATCTTT
cdr3_aa: CASSSLRYRVPIF

d_call: TRBD2
clone_size: -
v_call: TRBV5-1
j_call: TRBJ2-1
cdr3_nt: TGCGCCAGCAGCTTGGGGCCCAGTGGGCGGGAGAAGTACGATGAGCAGTTCTTC
cdr3_aa: CASSLGPSGREKYDEQFF

d_call: -
clone_size: -
v_call: TRBV2
j_call: TRBJ2-6
cdr3_nt: TGTGCCAGCCTCCGGGACACGGACTCTGGGGCCAACGTCCTGACTTTC
cdr3_aa: CASLRDTDSGANVLTF

d_call: TRBD1
clone_size: -
v_call: TRBV6-5
j_call: TRBJ1-1
cdr3_nt: TGTGCCAGCAGTTGGGACAGGGGGCTCGACACTGAAGCTTTCTTT
cdr3_aa: CASSWDRGLDTEAFF

d_call: TRBD1
clone_size: once
v_call: TRBV2
j_call: TRBJ2-7
cdr3_nt: TGTGCCAGCAAGACGGACAGGGCGTCTCACGAGCAGTACTTC
cdr3_aa: CASKTDRASHEQYF

d_call: TRBD1
clone_size: -
v_call: TRBV11-2
j_call: TRBJ2-7
cdr3_nt: TGTGCCAGCAGCGGCTACCGGGACAGGGGACTCCACGAGCAGTACTTC
cdr3_aa: CASSGYRDRGLHEQYF

d_call: TRBD2
clone_size: few
v_call: TRBV27
j_call: TRBJ2-1
cdr3_nt: TGTGCCAGCAGTTCACCCGGACTAGCGGGAGTATATGGTGAGCAGTTCTTC
cdr3_aa: CASSSPGLAGVYGEQFF

d_call: -
clone_size: -
v_call: TRBV19
j_call: TRBJ1-1
cdr3_nt: TGTGCCAGTAGTGCCCGGGACACAAAAAAAGCTTTCTTT
cdr3_aa: CASSARDTKKAFF

d_call: -
clone_size: -
v_call: TRBV5-4
j_call: TRBJ1-1
cdr3_nt: TGTGCCAGCAGCATTGGTGGGCGCACTGAAGCTTTCTTT
cdr3_aa: CASSIGGRTEAFF

d_call: TRBD2
clone_size: -
v_call: TRBV10-1
j_call: TRBJ2-1
cdr3_nt: TGCGCCAGCAGTGACAGCGGGAACCGCAATGAGCAGTTCTTC
cdr3_aa: CASSDSGNRNEQFF

d_call: TRBD1
clone_size: -
v_call: TRBV19
j_call: TRBJ1-1
cdr3_nt: TGTGCCAGTAGTATTGTGACAGGGGATGGAGCTTTCTTT
cdr3_aa: CASSIVTGDGAFF

d_call: -
clone_size: -
v_call: TRBV20-1
j_call: TRBJ2-7
cdr3_nt: TGCAGTGCTAGAGACGCCTACGAGCAGTACTTC
cdr3_aa: CSARDAYEQYF

d_call: TRBD2
clone_size: -
v_call: TRBV19
j_call: TRBJ2-7
cdr3_nt: TGTGCCAGTAGCCGCGCCGGCGGGAGGTTAATCTACGAGCAGTACTTC
cdr3_aa: CASSRAGGRLIYEQYF

d_call: TRBD1
clone_size: -
v_call: TRBV19
j_call: TRBJ2-3
cdr3_nt: TGTGCCAGTAGTACCTTACCGGGACAGGGGGCAGATACGCAGTATTTT
cdr3_aa: CASSTLPGQGADTQYF

d_call: TRBD2
clone_size: -
v_call: TRBV12-5
j_call: TRBJ2-2
cdr3_nt: TGTGCTAGTGTTCCCGGGGGGGTGAACACCGGGGAGCTGTTTTTT
cdr3_aa: CASVPGGVNTGELFF

d_call: -
clone_size: -
v_call: TRBV5-4
j_call: TRBJ1-2
cdr3_nt: TGTGCCAGCAGCATGCAGGGATATGGCTACACCTTC
cdr3_aa: CASSMQGYGYTF

d_call: -
clone_size: -
v_call: TRBV5-1
j_call: TRBJ2-1
cdr3_nt: TGCGCCAGCAGCTTGGCCCCGAGTAGTAATGAGCAGTTCTTC
cdr3_aa: CASSLAPSSNEQFF

d_call: TRBD2
clone_size: -
v_call: TRBV6-5
j_call: TRBJ2-7
cdr3_nt: TGTGCCAGCAGTTACTTAGCGGGAGGGCCCGAGCAGTACTTC
cdr3_aa: CASSYLAGGPEQYF

d_call: -
clone_size: -
v_call: TRBV30
j_call: TRBJ2-2
cdr3_nt: TGTGCCTGGAACATGAACACCGGGGAGCTGTTTTTT
cdr3_aa: CAWNMNTGELFF

d_call: TRBD2
clone_size: once
v_call: TRBV2
j_call: TRBJ2-1
cdr3_nt: TGTGCCAGCAGTGGACTAGCGGGAAGGTATGAGCAGTTCTTC
cdr3_aa: CASSGLAGRYEQFF

d_call: -
clone_size: -
v_call: TRBV10-3
j_call: TRBJ1-1
cdr3_nt: TGTGCCATCAGTGAGATTCAGGGGAAAACTGAAGCTTTCTTT
cdr3_aa: CAISEIQGKTEAFF

d_call: -
clone_size: -
v_call: TRBV9
j_call: TRBJ1-4
cdr3_nt: TGTGCCAGCAGCGTTACAGATGCAACTAATGAAAAACTGTTTTTT
cdr3_aa: CASSVTDATNEKLFF

d_call: TRBD1
clone_size: -
v_call: TRBV7-9
j_call: TRBJ1-1
cdr3_nt: TGTGCCAGCAGCGCTAACAGGGGGGTCGGAACTGAAGCTTTCTTT
cdr3_aa: CASSANRGVGTEAFF

d_call: TRBD2
clone_size: -
v_call: TRBV19
j_call: TRBJ2-4
cdr3_nt: TGTGCCACCACCTCGGGACTAGCGGGAGGAGAAAACATTCAGTACTTC
cdr3_aa: CATTSGLAGGENIQYF

d_call: -
clone_size: -
v_call: TRBV6-5
j_call: TRBJ2-3
cdr3_nt: TGTGCCAGCAGTTTCCTCCATACGCAGTATTTT
cdr3_aa: CASSFLHTQYF

d_call: -
clone_size: -
v_call: TRBV5-1
j_call: TRBJ2-1
cdr3_nt: TGCGCCAGCAGGGCCCCTAGCGCATACAATGAGCAGTTCTTC
cdr3_aa: CASRAPSAYNEQFF

d_call: -
clone_size: -
v_call: TRBV19
j_call: TRBJ2-1
cdr3_nt: TGTGCCAGTGGGGCGAGGCAAAGAAATGAGCAGTTCTTC
cdr3_aa: CASGARQRNEQFF

d_call: -
clone_size: -
v_call: TRBV5-1
j_call: TRBJ1-1
cdr3_nt: TGCGCCAGCAGCTGGGCCCCGCGGGAGGAAGGCACTGAAGCTTTCTTT
cdr3_aa: CASSWAPREEGTEAFF

d_call: TRBD2
clone_size: -
v_call: TRBV5-1
j_call: TRBJ2-3
cdr3_nt: TGCGCCAGCAGCTCCGGAACTAGCGGGAGGGCCCAAGATACGCAGTATTTT
cdr3_aa: CASSSGTSGRAQDTQYF

d_call: TRBD1
clone_size: once
v_call: TRBV6-1
j_call: TRBJ1-1
cdr3_nt: TGTGCCAGCAGTGAACCAGGACAGGGTGTGAACACTGAAGCTTTCTTT
cdr3_aa: CASSEPGQGVNTEAFF